The T cell receptor (beta chain) described here comes from a study of T cells in Graves' hyperthyroidism and ophthalmopathy. Broader study findings: Most thyroid clonotypes expanded above 0.001 were also detected in blood.

RNA transcripts gave rise to amplified TCR beta CDR3 regions. First-round RT-PCR with HTBI primers amplified the TCR CDR3 region. MiXCR, applied by TCRdb to the multiplex PCR reads, yields one record per CDR3 protein. Among roughly 710,000 distinct CDR3 sequences, 35% were seen once, and the ten largest hold less than 35%. Not enrolled were patients with uncontrolled infection, other autoimmune disease, pregnancy or lactation. The diagnostic basis comprised clinical symptoms, serum thyroxine and TRAb, thyroid ultrasound and orbital computed tomography. Fresh peripheral blood, under 13 ml, yielded the PBMCs. Germline values: CDR1 MNHNY, CDR2 SVGAGI (reference sequence). The CDR3 spans 14 residues. V was trimmed by 2 bases and J by 2 bases, leaving 9 bases between them. This clonotype was observed a few times. Its specificity is unknown.

The clonotype was recovered from a woman in her thirties or forties with Graves' hyperthyroidism. The chain couples TRBV6-6 to TRBJ2-5; D is unresolved. Specimen: blood. In DNA form, the CDR3 reads TGTGCCAGCAGTTACCTTGCAGGACAAGAGACCCAGTACTTC. As protein: CASSYLAGQETQYF.